This T cell receptor (beta chain) was recorded in a study of identical twins. V was trimmed by 4 bases and J by 7 bases, leaving 21 bases between them. Looked up from germline, CDR1 is SEHNR and CDR2 is FQNEAQ (reference sequence). The CDR3 spans 16 residues. TCRdb used MiXCR to reprocess the 5' RACE reads, holding one entry per CDR3 protein. The table has some 760,000 distinct CDR3 sequences, approximately 18% seen once. The sample also formed part of further work on T cells expressing NK-cell markers.

The chain has TRBV7-9 and TRBJ2-3, with a tentative D call TRBD2 (6 bases). The sequenced material came from PBMCs. The origin of this receptor is a woman under 30 in good health. The CDR3, as DNA: TGTGCCAGCAGCTACCTCGAAGGGACTCACCTTAATACGCAGTATTTT. Amino acid sequence: CASSYLEGTHLNTQYF.